Described below is a single TCR beta chain sequence and its context. Its antigen is currently unknown. One junction end does not reproduce the germline sequence, and a read error may be involved. The record originates from a study of long-term antiretroviral therapy in people with HIV. General study results and limits: Clones with expansion before ART led the repertoire at all time points.

Survey-level immunoSEQ v3.0 assays were run. Clones were sequenced by immunoSEQ multiplex PCR, and TCRdb holds only the in-frame ones, with some missing. Here the sample spans some 30,000 clones, almost 95% being singletons. There was at least one pre-ART PBMC sample for each donor, plus at least two post-ART PBMC samples. The starting material was unsorted PBMCs, obtained more than 7.1 years after starting antiretroviral therapy. This sequence was found in a man in his fifties or sixties with HIV.

The chain's CDR3 is CSVEDPGRIRF. DNA of the CDR3: TGCAGCGTTGAAGATCCCGGGAGGATCCGCTTC. This chain joins TRBV29-1 and TRBJ1-2; D gene ambiguous. Germline V gives CDR1 SQVTM, CDR2 ANQGSEA. The CDR3 spans 11 residues.